The T cell receptor beta chain described here comes from a study of blood T cell repertoires in COVID-19. Looking at the study overall: Samples taken during acute and convalescent COVID-19 were collected in the United States, Italy and Spain. In each case, the material was cDNA or gDNA derived from T cells, B-cell-depleted T cells, or PBMCs.

The CDR3 extends over 14 amino acids. Germline V gene data show CDR1 as SNHLY and CDR2 as FYNNEI. The germline V and J ends were trimmed by 3 bases and 3 bases, with 11 bases remaining between them. In the authors' methods: Estimates of nucleated cell counts were drawn from the amplification of reference gene primers. The table came from immunoSEQ multiplex PCR; TCRdb's copy has only in-frame clones and leaves some out. V and J calls and clone size are as listed in that table; D and trimming were resolved from the DNA. This sample yields some 350,000 clones, of which around nine tenths are seen a single time; under 3% belongs to the top ten.

The receptor was isolated from a human donor in a cohort sampled during active COVID-19. The chain is built from TRBV2 and TRBJ1-2; weak D call: TRBD1 (5 bases). Material for sequencing was peripheral blood. The CDR3 DNA sequence: TGTGCCAGCAGTGAGGGGGGACTTGACTATGGCTACACCTTC. It codes for CASSEGGLDYGYTF.